The present TCR beta chain was sequenced within a study of shared clonotypes between healthy human individuals. The table came from immunoSEQ multiplex PCR; TCRdb's copy has only in-frame clones and leaves some out. The sample holds about 1.1 million clones; 70% to 80% are singletons and the top ten take roughly 0.83%. The CDR3 loop spans 14 amino acids. Germline V gene data show CDR1 as SEHNR and CDR2 as FQNEAQ (reference sequence). The V end lost 1 base, the J end lost 4 bases, and 9 bases lay between the germline ends. There are a few counts of this clone. The sequence came from a man aged 18 to 29 in good health. Some clones in this sample may be carry-over from other donors' samples. The source material was memory CD4+ T cells from PBMCs. Specified subset: CD45RA-negative fraction. The chain links TRBV7-9 to TRBJ2-3; tentative D call: TRBD1 (5 bases). CDR3 sequence: CASSLGQGPDTQYF. CDR3 bases: TGTGCCAGCAGCTTAGGGCAGGGTCCAGATACGCAGTATTTT.